This is a list of T cell receptor beta chains from one sample in a study of T cell repertoires in cytomegalovirus infection. TCRdb re-called the reads with MiXCR, one entry per CDR3 protein. The data contain over 250,000 distinct CDR3 sequences, 20% to 30% of them seen just once; the ten biggest clones take up approximately 15%. Specimen: PBMCs. The receptors stem from a human donor in good health (CMV status not recorded). Some clones in this sample may be carry-over from other donors' samples. CDR3s include the opening cysteine and the closing phenylalanine or tryptophan. Fields, in order: V gene, D gene, clone size, J gene, CDR3 DNA, CDR3 protein. The D gene is left open where the match is weak. The size entry is marked missing in some rows and otherwise reads once, few, many or a size class.

V: TRBV6-6
D: TRBD2
size: few
J: TRBJ2-3
DNA: TGTGCCAGCAGTTACGGTCGGGGGGGAGGCACAGATACGCAGTATTTT
CDR3: CASSYGRGGGTDTQYF

V: TRBV28
D: NA
size: few
J: TRBJ1-2
DNA: TGTGCCAGCAGTCGTCTGGAGGGAAATGGCTACACCTTC
CDR3: CASSRLEGNGYTF

V: TRBV19
D: NA
size: NA
J: TRBJ2-7
DNA: TGTGCCAGTAGTATTCAGGGCGGCGAGCAGTACTTC
CDR3: CASSIQGGEQYF

V: TRBV4-3
D: NA
size: few
J: TRBJ2-7
DNA: TGCGCCAGCAGCCTCGACGTCGGCAGCTCCTACGAGCAGTACTTC
CDR3: CASSLDVGSSYEQYF

V: TRBV7-8
D: TRBD1
size: NA
J: TRBJ2-7
DNA: TGTGCCAGCAGCTTATACAAACAGGGGGCCCCAGGCGAGCAGTACTTC
CDR3: CASSLYKQGAPGEQYF

V: TRBV2
D: TRBD1
size: few
J: TRBJ1-3
DNA: TGTGCCAGCAGTCCCCTACAGGGGGTACCTGGAAACACCATATATTTT
CDR3: CASSPLQGVPGNTIYF

V: TRBV11-2
D: TRBD2
size: many
J: TRBJ2-1
DNA: TGTGCCAGCAGCCTAGGGCGGGCTAGCGGGAAGCTCTACAATGAGCAGTTCTTC
CDR3: CASSLGRASGKLYNEQFF

V: TRBV28
D: TRBD2
size: many
J: TRBJ2-1
DNA: TGTGCCAGCAGTTTATTTCCCCTAGCGGGAGTGAAGGTGGGTGAGCAGTTCTTC
CDR3: CASSLFPLAGVKVGEQFF

V: TRBV10-3
D: NA
size: few
J: TRBJ1-1
DNA: TGTGCCATCAACCGACCCGATTCGGACACTGAAGCTTTCTTT
CDR3: CAINRPDSDTEAFF

V: TRBV7-9
D: NA
size: NA
J: TRBJ1-1
DNA: TGTGCCAGCGGCGACTTGAACAGTAACACTGAAGCTTTCTTT
CDR3: CASGDLNSNTEAFF

V: TRBV6-1
D: TRBD2
size: NA
J: TRBJ2-2
DNA: TGTGCCAGCAGAAAGGGACTAGCGGGAGGAAGGAACACCGGGGAGCTGTTTTTT
CDR3: CASRKGLAGGRNTGELFF

V: TRBV7-2
D: NA
size: many
J: TRBJ1-2
DNA: TGTGCCAGCAGCTTAGGTACAAGTGGGAACTATGGCTACACCTTC
CDR3: CASSLGTSGNYGYTF

V: TRBV24-1
D: NA
size: NA
J: TRBJ2-1
DNA: TGTGCCACCAGTGATTTGCCCCCTTGGGATGAGCAGTTCTTC
CDR3: CATSDLPPWDEQFF

V: TRBV11-2
D: NA
size: many
J: TRBJ2-7
DNA: TGTGCCAGCAGCGACTCAAGGGGCAGTCACAGCTCCTACGAGCAGTACTTC
CDR3: CASSDSRGSHSSYEQYF

V: TRBV29-1
D: NA
size: NA
J: TRBJ2-5
DNA: TGCAGCGTTCGGGTGCCGTCAGAGACCCAGTACTTC
CDR3: CSVRVPSETQYF

V: TRBV19
D: TRBD1
size: few
J: TRBJ1-1
DNA: TGTGCCAGTAGTGGGGACAGGATCGCAGCTTTCTTT
CDR3: CASSGDRIAAFF

V: TRBV20-1
D: NA
size: once
J: TRBJ1-1
DNA: TGCAGTGCCCGAATGGCCCAACAGAACACTGAAGCTTTCTTT
CDR3: CSARMAQQNTEAFF

V: TRBV19
D: NA
size: few
J: TRBJ2-2
DNA: TGTGCCGGCGAGGACTATTCCGGGGAGCTGTTTTTT
CDR3: CAGEDYSGELFF